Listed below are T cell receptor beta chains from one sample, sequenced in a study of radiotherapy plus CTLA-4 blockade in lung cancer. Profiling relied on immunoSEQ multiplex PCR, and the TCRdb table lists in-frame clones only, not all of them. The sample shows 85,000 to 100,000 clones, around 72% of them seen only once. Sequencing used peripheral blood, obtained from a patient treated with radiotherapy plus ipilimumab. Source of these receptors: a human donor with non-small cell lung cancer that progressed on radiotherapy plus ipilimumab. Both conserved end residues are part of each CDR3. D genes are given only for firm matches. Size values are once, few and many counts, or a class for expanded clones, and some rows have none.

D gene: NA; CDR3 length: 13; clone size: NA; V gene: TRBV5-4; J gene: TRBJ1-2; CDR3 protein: CASSLRGNYGYTF; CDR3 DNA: TGTGCCAGCAGCCTGCGAGGAAACTATGGCTACACCTTC
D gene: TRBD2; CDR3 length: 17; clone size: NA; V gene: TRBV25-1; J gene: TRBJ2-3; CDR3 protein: CASSGGWASGSTDTQYF; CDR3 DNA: TGTGCCAGCAGTGGGGGTTGGGCTAGCGGGAGCACAGATACGCAGTATTTT
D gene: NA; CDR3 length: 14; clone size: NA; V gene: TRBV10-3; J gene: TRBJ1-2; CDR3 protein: CAIRMDSGHYGYTF; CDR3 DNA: TGTGCCATCAGAATGGACAGTGGTCACTATGGCTACACCTTC
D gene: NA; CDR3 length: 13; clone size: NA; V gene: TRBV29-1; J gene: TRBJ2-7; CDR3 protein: CSVVGTEPYEQYF; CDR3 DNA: TGCAGCGTTGTGGGGACCGAGCCCTACGAGCAGTACTTC
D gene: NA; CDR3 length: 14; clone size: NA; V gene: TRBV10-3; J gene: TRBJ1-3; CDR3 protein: CAISGDNSGNTIYF; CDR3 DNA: TGTGCCATCAGCGGGGACAACTCTGGAAACACCATATATTTT
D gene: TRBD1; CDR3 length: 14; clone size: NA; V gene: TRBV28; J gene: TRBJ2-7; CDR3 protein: CASTMAGTAYEQYF; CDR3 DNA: TGTGCCAGCACCATGGCCGGGACAGCTTACGAGCAGTACTTC
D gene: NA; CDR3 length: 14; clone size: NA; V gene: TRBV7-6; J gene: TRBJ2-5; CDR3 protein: CASSRNGQSETQYF; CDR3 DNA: TGTGCCAGCAGCCGCAATGGACAGTCAGAGACCCAGTACTTC
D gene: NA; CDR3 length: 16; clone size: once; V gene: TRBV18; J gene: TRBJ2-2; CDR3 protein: CASSPFEGVNTGELFF; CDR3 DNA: TGTGCCAGCTCACCATTTGAGGGGGTGAACACCGGGGAGCTGTTTTTT
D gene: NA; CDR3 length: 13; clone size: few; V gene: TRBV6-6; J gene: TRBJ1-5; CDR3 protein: CASSYSVGQPQHF; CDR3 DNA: TGTGCCAGCAGTTACTCGGTGGGCCAGCCCCAGCATTTT
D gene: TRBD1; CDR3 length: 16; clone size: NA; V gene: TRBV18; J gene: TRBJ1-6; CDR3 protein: CASSRTGSSYNSPLHF; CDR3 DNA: TGTGCCAGCTCCCGGACAGGGAGTTCCTATAATTCACCCCTCCACTTT
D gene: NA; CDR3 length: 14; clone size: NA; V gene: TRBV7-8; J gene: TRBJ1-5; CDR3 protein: CASSLDGSKRPQHF; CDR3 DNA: TGTGCCAGCAGCTTAGACGGGAGCAAAAGACCCCAGCATTTT